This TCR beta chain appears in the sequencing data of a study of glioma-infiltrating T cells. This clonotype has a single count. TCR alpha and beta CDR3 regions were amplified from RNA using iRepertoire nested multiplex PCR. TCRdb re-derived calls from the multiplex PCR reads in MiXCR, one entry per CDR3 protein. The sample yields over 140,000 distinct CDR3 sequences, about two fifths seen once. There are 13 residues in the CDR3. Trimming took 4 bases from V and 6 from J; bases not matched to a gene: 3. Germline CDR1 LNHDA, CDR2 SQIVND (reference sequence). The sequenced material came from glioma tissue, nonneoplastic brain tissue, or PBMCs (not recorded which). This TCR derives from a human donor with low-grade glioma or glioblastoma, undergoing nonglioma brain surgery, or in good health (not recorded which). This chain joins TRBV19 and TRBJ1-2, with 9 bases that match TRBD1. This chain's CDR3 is CASSNRDRDGYTF. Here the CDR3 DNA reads TGTGCCAGTAGTAATCGGGACAGGGATGGCTACACCTTC.